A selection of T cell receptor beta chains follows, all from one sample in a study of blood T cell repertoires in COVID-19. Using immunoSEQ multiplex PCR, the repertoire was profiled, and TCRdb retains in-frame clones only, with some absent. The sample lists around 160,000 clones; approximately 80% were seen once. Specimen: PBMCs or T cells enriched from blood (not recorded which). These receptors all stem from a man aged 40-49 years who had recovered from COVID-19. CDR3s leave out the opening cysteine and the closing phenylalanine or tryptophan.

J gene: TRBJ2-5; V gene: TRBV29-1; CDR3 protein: SVEGAGGLETQY
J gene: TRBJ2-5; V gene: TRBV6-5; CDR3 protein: ASSYSKSETQY
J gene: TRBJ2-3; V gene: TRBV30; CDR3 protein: AWSAGLAETTDTQY
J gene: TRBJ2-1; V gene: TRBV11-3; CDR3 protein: ASSLNRGNEQF
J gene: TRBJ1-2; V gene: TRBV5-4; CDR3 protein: ASSTGSRGREGGYT
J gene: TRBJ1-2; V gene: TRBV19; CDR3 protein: ASSIAFTGGYGYT
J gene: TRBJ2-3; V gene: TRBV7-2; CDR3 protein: ASTVQSGGVLSLSDTQY
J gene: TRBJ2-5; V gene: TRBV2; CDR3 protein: ASSGRAGGKETQY
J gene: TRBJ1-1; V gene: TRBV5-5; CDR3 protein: ASSWAGQAF
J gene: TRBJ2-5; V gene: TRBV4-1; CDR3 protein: ASSQDRLAGVQETQY
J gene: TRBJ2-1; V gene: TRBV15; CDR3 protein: ATSKEQRGEQF
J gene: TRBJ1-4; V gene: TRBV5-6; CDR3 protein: ASSFWDSPATNEKLF
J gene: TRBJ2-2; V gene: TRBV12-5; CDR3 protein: ASARGAGTGELF
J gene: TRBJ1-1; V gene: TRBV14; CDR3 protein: ASSPRTGMVTEAF
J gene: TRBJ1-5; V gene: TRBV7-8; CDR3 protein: ASSLTDSQTGPQH
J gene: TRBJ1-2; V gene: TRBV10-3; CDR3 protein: AISEARGSGYGYT
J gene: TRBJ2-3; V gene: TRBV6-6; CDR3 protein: ASSYSGGAGTDTQY
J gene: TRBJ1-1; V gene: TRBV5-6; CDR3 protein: ASSLRRFEAF
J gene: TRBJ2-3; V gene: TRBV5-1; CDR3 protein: ASSLGQGNTDTQY
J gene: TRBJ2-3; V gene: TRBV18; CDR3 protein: ASSPSGGLGDTQY
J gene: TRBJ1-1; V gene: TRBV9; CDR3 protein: ASSVGLARLNTEAF
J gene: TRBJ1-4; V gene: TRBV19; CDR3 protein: ASSPRPATNEKLF
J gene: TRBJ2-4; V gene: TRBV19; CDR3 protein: ASSSDREEIQY
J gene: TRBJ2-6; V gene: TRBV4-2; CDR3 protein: ASRNTGSGANVLT
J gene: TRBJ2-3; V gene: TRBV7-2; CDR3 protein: ASSSTSGGSTDTQY
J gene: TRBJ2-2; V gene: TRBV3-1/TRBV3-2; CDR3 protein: ASSPGLAFTGELF
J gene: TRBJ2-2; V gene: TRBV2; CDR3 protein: ASSILAGANTGELF
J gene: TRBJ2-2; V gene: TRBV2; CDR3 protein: AGGGSGRNTGELF
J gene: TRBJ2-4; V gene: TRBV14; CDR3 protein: ASSLQGNIQY